Sequencing of this T cell receptor beta chain was carried out in a study of blood T cell repertoires in COVID-19. Individuals drawn from under 30 US areas were about 18 to 90 years old. Repertoires were generated with immunoSEQ multiplex PCR, while TCRdb's copy carries only in-frame clones and drops some. The sample comprises roughly 250,000 clones, around 90% of which are singletons, and 6% to 7% rests with the top ten. The CDR3 is 15 amino acids. Trimming pared 7 bases from V and 2 bases from J, leaving 16 bases between. Germline values: CDR1 SNHLY, CDR2 FYNNEI. The TCR originated in a woman younger than 45 with acute COVID-19. The V gene is TRBV2, the J gene TRBJ2-3; perhaps TRBD2 as D (6 bases). The source material was PBMCs or T cells enriched from blood (not recorded which). The CDR3 region is CASKLGLGNTDTQYF. Written as DNA, the CDR3 is TGTGCCAGCAAGTTGGGACTCGGAAACACAGATACGCAGTATTTT.